This TCR beta chain was sequenced for a study of shared T cell receptors in the human thymus. Only in-frame clones appear in the TCRdb table, and some are missing; sequencing was by immunoSEQ multiplex PCR. This table holds roughly 550,000 clones, 75% to 80% found once. This CDR3 is built from 13 residues. V was clipped by 7 bases and J by 7 bases, with 14 bases between them. The germline CDR1 and CDR2 sequences are MDHEN and SYDVKM. This clone was seen only a few times. These data were likewise used in another study, on human thymus T cells. That report adds: Overlap was high between thymic repertoires from unrelated individuals, as reported in related research.

This sequence joins TRBV28 and TRBJ2-1; perhaps TRBD2 as D (7 bases). Sample: thymocytes. The TCR comes from a boy younger than two with a congenital heart defect. CDR3 sequence reads: CASTRGAGNEQFF. The CDR3, as DNA: TGTGCCAGCACCCGGGGGGCGGGTAATGAGCAGTTCTTC.